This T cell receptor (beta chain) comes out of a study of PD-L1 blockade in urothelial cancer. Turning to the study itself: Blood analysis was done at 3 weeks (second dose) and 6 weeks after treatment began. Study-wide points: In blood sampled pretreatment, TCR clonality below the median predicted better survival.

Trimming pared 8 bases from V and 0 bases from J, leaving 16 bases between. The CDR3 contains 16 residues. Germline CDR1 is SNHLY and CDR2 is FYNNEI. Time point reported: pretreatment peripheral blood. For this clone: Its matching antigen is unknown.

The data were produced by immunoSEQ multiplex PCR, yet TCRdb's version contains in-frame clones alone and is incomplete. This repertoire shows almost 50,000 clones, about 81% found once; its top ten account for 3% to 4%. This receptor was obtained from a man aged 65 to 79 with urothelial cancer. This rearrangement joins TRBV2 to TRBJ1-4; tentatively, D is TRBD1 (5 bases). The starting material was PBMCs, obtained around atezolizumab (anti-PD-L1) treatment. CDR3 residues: CASRSGGGATNEKLFF. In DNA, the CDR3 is TGTGCCAGCCGCTCTGGGGGGGGTGCAACTAATGAAAAACTGTTTTTT.